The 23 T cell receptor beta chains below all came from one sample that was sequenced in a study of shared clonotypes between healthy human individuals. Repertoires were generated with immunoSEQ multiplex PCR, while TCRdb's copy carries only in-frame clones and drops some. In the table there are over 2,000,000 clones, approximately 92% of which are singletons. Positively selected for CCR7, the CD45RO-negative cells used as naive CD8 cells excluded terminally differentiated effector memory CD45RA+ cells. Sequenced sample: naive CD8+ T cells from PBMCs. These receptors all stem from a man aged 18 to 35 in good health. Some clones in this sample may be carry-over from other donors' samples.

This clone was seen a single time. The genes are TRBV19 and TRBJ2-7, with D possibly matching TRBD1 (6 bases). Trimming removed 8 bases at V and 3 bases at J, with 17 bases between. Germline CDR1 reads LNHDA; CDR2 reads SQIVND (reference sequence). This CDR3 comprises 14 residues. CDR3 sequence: CASAAAGQSYEQYF. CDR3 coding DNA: TGTGCCAGTGCTGCGGCCGGACAGAGCTACGAGCAGTACTTC.

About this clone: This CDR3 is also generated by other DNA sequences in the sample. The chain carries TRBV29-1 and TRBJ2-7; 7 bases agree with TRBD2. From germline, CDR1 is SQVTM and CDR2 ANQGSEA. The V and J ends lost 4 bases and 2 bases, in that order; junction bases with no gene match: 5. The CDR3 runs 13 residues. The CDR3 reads CSVGTGGTYEQYF. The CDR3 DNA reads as TGCAGCGTTGGGACGGGAGGAACCTACGAGCAGTACTTC.

The CDR3 DNA is TGTGCCAGCAGTGACTGGGGTTCTGAAGCTTTCTTT. Translating gives CASSDWGSEAFF. This chain uses TRBV27 with TRBJ1-1; no definite D call. The germline V gene has CDR1 MNHEY and CDR2 SMNVEV (reference sequence). This CDR3 comprises 12 residues. V was clipped by 5 bases and J by 6 bases, with 10 bases between them.

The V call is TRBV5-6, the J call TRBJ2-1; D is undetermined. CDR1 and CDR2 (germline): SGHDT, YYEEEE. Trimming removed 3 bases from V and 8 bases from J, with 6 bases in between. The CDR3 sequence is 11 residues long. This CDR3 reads CASSSGYEQFF. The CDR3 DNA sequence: TGTGCCAGCAGCTCTGGCTATGAGCAGTTCTTC.

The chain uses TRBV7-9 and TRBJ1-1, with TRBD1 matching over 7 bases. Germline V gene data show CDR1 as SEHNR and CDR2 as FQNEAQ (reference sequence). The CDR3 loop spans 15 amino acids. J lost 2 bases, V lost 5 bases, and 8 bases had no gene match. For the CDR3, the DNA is TGTGCCAGCAGCCCGCAGACAGGGTTTAACACTGAAGCTTTCTTT. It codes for CASSPQTGFNTEAFF.

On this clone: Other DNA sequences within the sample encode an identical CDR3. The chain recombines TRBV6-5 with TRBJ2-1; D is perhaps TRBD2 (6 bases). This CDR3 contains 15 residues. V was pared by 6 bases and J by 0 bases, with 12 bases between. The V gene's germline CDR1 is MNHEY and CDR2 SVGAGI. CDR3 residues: CASSYGGSSYNEQFF. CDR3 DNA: TGTGCCAGCAGCTACGGGGGAAGCTCCTACAATGAGCAGTTCTTC.

CDR3 protein: CASSLLSASGLYEQYF. CDR3 bases: TGTGCCAGCAGTTTACTATCGGCTAGCGGGCTTTACGAGCAGTACTTC. The chain links TRBV27 to TRBJ2-7; 8 bases map to TRBD2. Losses at the gene ends were 2 bases for V and 4 bases for J; bases not matched to a gene: 10. In germline, CDR1 is MNHEY, CDR2 SMNVEV (reference sequence). There are 16 residues in the CDR3.

The CDR3 bases are TGTGCCAGTAGCCCAATCCCTAGACAGTACAATCAGCCCCAGCATTTT. It yields the protein CASSPIPRQYNQPQHF. This sequence joins TRBV19 and TRBJ1-5; possible D gene TRBD1, 5 bases. The CDR3 extends over 16 amino acids. Deletions cut 6 bases from V and 3 bases from J, with 18 bases between. The germline CDR1 and CDR2 sequences are LNHDA and SQIVND (reference sequence).

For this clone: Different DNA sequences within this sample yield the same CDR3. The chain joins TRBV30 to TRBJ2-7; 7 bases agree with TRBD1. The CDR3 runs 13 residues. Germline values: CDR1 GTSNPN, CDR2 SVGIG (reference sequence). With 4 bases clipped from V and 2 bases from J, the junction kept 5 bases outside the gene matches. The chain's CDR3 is CAWKGGGPYEQYF. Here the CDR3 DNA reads TGTGCCTGGAAAGGGGGCGGTCCCTACGAGCAGTACTTC.

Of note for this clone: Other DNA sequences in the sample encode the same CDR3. The CDR3 loop reads CASSSRDRDYEQYF. CDR3 DNA: TGTGCCAGCAGTTCCCGGGACAGAGACTACGAGCAGTACTTC. The J gene is TRBJ2-7, the V gene TRBV28; 7 bases line up with TRBD1. This CDR3 spans 14 amino acids. Per the germline V gene, CDR1 is MDHEN and CDR2 is SYDVKM. V gave up 4 bases and J gave up 3 bases; unmatched junction bases: 6.

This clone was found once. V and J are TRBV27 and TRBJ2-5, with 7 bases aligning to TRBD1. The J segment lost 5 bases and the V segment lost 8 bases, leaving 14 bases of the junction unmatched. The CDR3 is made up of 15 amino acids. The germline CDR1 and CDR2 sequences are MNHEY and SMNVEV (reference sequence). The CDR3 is CASADREGTTETQYF. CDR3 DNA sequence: TGTGCCAGCGCCGACAGGGAAGGCACAACGGAGACCCAGTACTTC.

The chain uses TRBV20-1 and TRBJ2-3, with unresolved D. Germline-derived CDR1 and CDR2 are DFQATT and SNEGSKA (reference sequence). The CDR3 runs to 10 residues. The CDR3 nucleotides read TGCAGCGGGTACACAGATACGCAGTATTTT. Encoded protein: CSGYTDTQYF.

CDR3 DNA sequence: TGTGCCAGCTTAGGGGGCATCGGGACAGGGCCGACCCACTATGGCTACACCTTC. Encoded protein: CASLGGIGTGPTHYGYTF. The rearrangement uses TRBV21-1 and TRBJ1-2; TRBD1 is the table's D call, not checked against the DNA. TRBV21-1 is described as a pseudogene. The CDR3 is made up of 18 amino acids.

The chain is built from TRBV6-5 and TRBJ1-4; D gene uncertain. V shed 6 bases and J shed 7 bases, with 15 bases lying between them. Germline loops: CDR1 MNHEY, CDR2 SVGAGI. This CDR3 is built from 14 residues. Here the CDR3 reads CASRRSASGEKLFF. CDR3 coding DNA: TGTGCCAGCAGGAGATCGGCCTCGGGTGAAAAACTGTTTTTT.

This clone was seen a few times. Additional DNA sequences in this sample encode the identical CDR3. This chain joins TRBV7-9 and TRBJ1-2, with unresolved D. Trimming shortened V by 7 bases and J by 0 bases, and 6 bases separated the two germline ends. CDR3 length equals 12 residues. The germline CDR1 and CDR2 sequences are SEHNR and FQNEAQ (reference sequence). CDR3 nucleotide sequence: TGTGCCAGCACCCAATCTAACTATGGCTACACCTTC. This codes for CASTQSNYGYTF.

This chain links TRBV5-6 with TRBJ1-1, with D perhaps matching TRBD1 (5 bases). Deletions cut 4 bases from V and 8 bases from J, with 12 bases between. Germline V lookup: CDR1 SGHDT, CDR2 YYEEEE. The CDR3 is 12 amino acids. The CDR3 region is CASSPGLGEAFF. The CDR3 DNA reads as TGTGCCAGCAGCCCAGGGTTGGGAGAAGCTTTCTTT.

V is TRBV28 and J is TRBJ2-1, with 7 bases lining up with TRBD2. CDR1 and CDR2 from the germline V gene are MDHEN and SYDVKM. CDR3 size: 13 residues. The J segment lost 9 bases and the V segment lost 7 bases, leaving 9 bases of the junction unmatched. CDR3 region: CASTGTTRSEQFF. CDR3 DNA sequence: TGTGCCAGCACCGGGACTACCAGGAGTGAGCAGTTCTTC. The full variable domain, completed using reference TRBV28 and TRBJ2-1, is DVKVTQSSRYLVKRTGEKVFLECVQDMDHENMFWYRQDPGLGLRLIYFSYDVKMKEKGDIPEGYSVSREKKERFSLILESASTNQTSMYLCASTGTTRSEQFFGPGTRLTVL.

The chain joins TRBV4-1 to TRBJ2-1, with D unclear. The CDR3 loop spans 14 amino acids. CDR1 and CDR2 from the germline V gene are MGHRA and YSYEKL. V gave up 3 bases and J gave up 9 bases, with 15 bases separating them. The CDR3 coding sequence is TGCGCCAGCAGCCATCCTACTCTGTCGACTGAGCAGTTCTTC. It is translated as CASSHPTLSTEQFF.

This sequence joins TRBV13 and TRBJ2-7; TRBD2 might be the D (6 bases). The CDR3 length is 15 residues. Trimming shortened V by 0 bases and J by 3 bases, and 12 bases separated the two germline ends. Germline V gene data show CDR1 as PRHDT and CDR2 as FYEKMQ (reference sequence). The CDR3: CASSLGGAGNYEQYF. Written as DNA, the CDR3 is TGTGCCAGCAGCTTAGGGGGCGCGGGAAACTACGAGCAGTACTTC.

CDR3 coding DNA: TGTGCCAGCGGACAACGGACTAGCGGGAGTATCTACGAGCAGTACTTC. It encodes CASGQRTSGSIYEQYF. The chain combines TRBV28 with TRBJ2-7; TRBD2 matches at 13 bases. V lost 8 bases and J lost 3; bases outside the gene matches: 10. CDR1 is MDHEN, CDR2 SYDVKM, per germline. The CDR3 consists of 16 residues.

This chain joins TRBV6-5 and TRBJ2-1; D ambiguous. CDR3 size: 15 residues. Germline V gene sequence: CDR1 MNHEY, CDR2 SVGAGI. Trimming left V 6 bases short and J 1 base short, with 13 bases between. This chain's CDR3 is CASSPSLRSYNEQFF. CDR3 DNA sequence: TGTGCCAGCAGCCCTAGTCTTAGGTCCTACAATGAGCAGTTCTTC.

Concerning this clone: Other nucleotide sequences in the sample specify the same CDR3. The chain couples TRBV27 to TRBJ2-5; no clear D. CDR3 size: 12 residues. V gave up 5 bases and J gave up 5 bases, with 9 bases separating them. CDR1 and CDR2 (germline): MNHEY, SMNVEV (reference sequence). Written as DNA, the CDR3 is TGTGCCAGCAGTCTCGTTGGGGAGACCCAGTACTTC. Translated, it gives CASSLVGETQYF.

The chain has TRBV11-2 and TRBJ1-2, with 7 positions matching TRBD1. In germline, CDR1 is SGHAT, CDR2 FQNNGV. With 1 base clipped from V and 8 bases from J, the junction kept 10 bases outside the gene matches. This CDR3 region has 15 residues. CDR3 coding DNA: TGTGCCAGCAGCTTAGGCTCGACAGGGAGGGCGGGCTACACCTTC. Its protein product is CASSLGSTGRAGYTF.